This TCR beta chain appears in the sequencing data of a study of shared clonotypes between healthy human individuals. Overall study findings and caveats: Rarefaction analysis demonstrated incomplete sorted-subset sequencing notwithstanding large depth.

This clone has only a few counts. Antigen: not known. The naive CD8 subset, CD45RO-negative cells positively selected for CCR7, excluded terminally differentiated effector memory CD45RA+ cells. Germline V gene lookup returns CDR1 WSHSY and CDR2 SAAADI. V was clipped by 6 bases and J by 10 bases, with 13 bases between them. The CDR3 is 13 residues long. The data were produced by immunoSEQ multiplex PCR, yet TCRdb's version contains in-frame clones alone and is incomplete. The profile shows about 1,900,000 clones, about 95% of them singletons. The specimen was naive CD8+ T cells sorted from blood. This chain uses TRBV10-2 with TRBJ1-6, with a possible D match to TRBD1 (5 bases). This receptor was identified in a man aged 18-30 years in good health. The CDR3 protein is CASRRDLGSPLHF. The CDR3 DNA sequence: TGCGCCAGCAGACGGGACCTGGGCTCACCCCTCCACTTT.